The 13 T cell receptor beta chains listed next were all sequenced from one sample in a study of T cell repertoires in cytomegalovirus infection. TCRdb reprocessed the reads with MiXCR, giving one entry per CDR3 protein. This table has hundreds of thousands of distinct CDR3 sequences, almost 30% appearing once. These TCRs are of unknown antigen specificity. Here the sequenced sample was cultured PBMCs, taken from culture after CMV antigen stimulation. Receptors were obtained from a human donor in good health (CMV status not recorded). Some clones in this sample may be carry-over from other donors' samples.

V gene TRBV15 combines with J gene TRBJ2-7, with 7 bases aligning to TRBD2. Germline loops: CDR1 LNHNV, CDR2 YYDKDF (reference sequence). V trimming: 2 bases; J trimming: 3 bases; junction bases outside the gene matches: 13. The CDR3 spans 17 residues. CDR3 in amino acids: CATSRWGGGNSDYEQYF. CDR3 DNA: TGTGCCACCAGCAGATGGGGCGGGGGAAACAGTGACTACGAGCAGTACTTC.

This clonotype was seen a few times. The chain couples TRBV19 to TRBJ1-6; D uncertain. Germline V gene data show CDR1 as LNHDA and CDR2 as SQIVND (reference sequence). Trimming removed 6 bases at V and 11 bases at J, with 14 bases between. The CDR3 length is 13 residues. CDR3 DNA sequence: TGTGCCAGTAGACAATTAGGTGGGACACCCCTCCACTTT. Amino acid sequence: CASRQLGGTPLHF.

This clonotype was picked up a small number of times. The chain uses TRBV19 and TRBJ1-5, with D possibly TRBD1 on 6 matching bases. Trimming left V 6 bases short and J 5 bases short, with 17 bases between. Germline V CDR1 and CDR2: LNHDA, SQIVND (reference sequence). The CDR3 consists of 15 residues. The CDR3 coding sequence is TGTGCCAGTAGCGCGGGACATTCAGGGGATCAGCCCCAGCATTTT. Its protein product is CASSAGHSGDQPQHF.

V and J are TRBV2 and TRBJ1-2; possible D gene TRBD1, 5 bases. V lost 2 bases to trimming and J lost 2 bases, with 6 bases between them. The CDR3 spans 13 residues. In germline, CDR1 is SNHLY, CDR2 FYNNEI. The CDR3 nucleotides are TGTGCCAGCAGTGAACGGGGGAACTATGGCTACACCTTC. This translates into CASSERGNYGYTF.

This clonotype was found a few times. The chain links TRBV19 to TRBJ1-5, with 7 bases lining up with TRBD1. V was clipped by 5 bases and J by 0 bases; unmatched bases: 10. Germline CDR1 reads LNHDA; CDR2 reads SQIVND (reference sequence). This CDR3 contains 17 residues. CDR3 sequence reads: CASSVGQPLYSNQPQHF. Here the CDR3 DNA reads TGTGCCAGTAGTGTGGGACAGCCCCTCTATAGCAATCAGCCCCAGCATTTT.

The chain couples TRBV7-6 to TRBJ1-5; a possible D gene is TRBD1 (6 bases). The CDR3 contains 14 residues. Germline CDR1 and CDR2: SGHVS and FNYEAQ. V dropped 0 bases and J dropped 8 bases, with 11 bases sitting between them. The CDR3 nucleotides are TGTGCCAGCAGCTTAGCGGACAGCGTCAAGCCCCAGCATTTT. Translated, it gives CASSLADSVKPQHF.

This clonotype was counted between two and nine times. This chain connects TRBV12-3 or TRBV12-4 to TRBJ2-1, with TRBD2 matching 10 bases. The V and J ends lost 1 base and 6 bases, in that order; junction bases with no gene match: 3. The length of the CDR3 is 15 residues. The CDR3 sequence: CASSLVGTSVNEQFF. DNA of the CDR3: TGTGCCAGCAGTTTAGTAGGGACTAGCGTCAATGAGCAGTTCTTC.

The J gene is TRBJ2-3, the V gene TRBV6-5; no clear D. V was clipped by 2 bases and J by 1 base, with 7 bases between them. Germline CDR1 reads MNHEY; CDR2 reads SVGAGI. This CDR3 has 14 residues. For the CDR3, the DNA is TGTGCCAGCAGTTACCCCCAGGGCACAGATACGCAGTATTTT. It specifies CASSYPQGTDTQYF.

This clonotype appeared many times. The rearrangement joins TRBV7-2 to TRBJ2-5, with a possible D match to TRBD2 (6 bases). The CDR3 length is 13 residues. CDR1 is SGHTA and CDR2 is FQGNSA in the germline V gene. V gave up 5 bases and J gave up 6 bases, with 13 bases separating them. In nucleotides, the CDR3 is TGTGCCAGCAGCCCGGGGGAGAGACAGACCCAGTACTTC. As protein: CASSPGERQTQYF.

The chain carries TRBV2 and TRBJ2-5, with 8 bases that match TRBD2. The germline V gene has CDR1 SNHLY and CDR2 FYNNEI. V lost 7 bases, J lost 0 bases, and 4 bases stayed unmatched. The CDR3 has 14 residues. The CDR3 bases are TGTGCCAGCAAGGTAGCGGGGTACCAAGAGACCCAGTACTTC. This encodes CASKVAGYQETQYF. Full variable domain (remainder filled in from reference TRBV2 and TRBJ2-5): EPEVTQTPSHQVTQMGQEVILRCVPISNHLYFYWYRQILGQKVEFLVSFYNNEISEKSEIFDDQFSVERPDGSNFTLKIRSTKLEDSAMYFCASKVAGYQETQYFGPGTRLLVL.

For this clonotype: A read error may account for a junction end that differs from germline. This chain links TRBV7-7 with TRBJ2-3, with D hard to call. The CDR3 extends over 15 amino acids. The germline CDR1 and CDR2 sequences are SSHAT and FNYEAQ (reference sequence). CDR3: CASSLRADSTDTQYF. In nucleotides, the CDR3 is TGTGCTAGCAGCTTAAGGGCAGATAGCACAGATACGCAGTATTTT.

The sample holds a few counts of this clonotype. This chain connects TRBV2 to TRBJ1-1; D is uncertain. This CDR3 comprises 13 residues. The germline gives CDR1 SNHLY, CDR2 FYNNEI. V lost 4 bases and J lost 4, with 10 bases in between. CDR3 in amino acids: CASSGALSTEAFF. CDR3 in DNA: TGTGCCAGCAGTGGAGCGTTAAGCACTGAAGCTTTCTTT.

The sample holds a few counts of this clonotype. The J gene is TRBJ1-1, the V gene TRBV6-2 or TRBV6-3; possible D gene TRBD1, 5 bases. The CDR3 has 14 amino acids. Germline V gives CDR1 MNHEY, CDR2 SVGEGT. Trimming stripped 5 bases from V and 0 bases from J, with 10 bases between. CDR3 sequence: CASSRTSLNTEAFF. The CDR3 nucleotides read TGTGCCAGCAGTCGGACATCGCTGAACACTGAAGCTTTCTTT.